This T cell receptor (beta chain) emerged from a study of cytomegalovirus exposure and HLA in healthy donors. Overall study context: Of fewer than 450 genotyped donors, about 81% clustered with self-reported Caucasian donors. Study results and caveats: A later analysis by the authors found several of the most significant clusters apparently linked to common viral pathogens.

From germline, CDR1 is MNHEY and CDR2 SMNVEV (reference sequence). CDR3 length: 16 residues. Between the trimmed V and J ends, which lost 5 bases and 2 bases, there was a span of 19 bases. Nominally healthy donors were sampled, though unrecorded immune exposures were likely. The PCR made use of 60 Vbeta and 13 Jbeta primers. Profiling relied on immunoSEQ multiplex PCR, and the TCRdb table lists in-frame clones only, not all of them. This sample has about 200,000 clones, with over 65% found just once. In regard to this clone: What it binds is unknown.

The clonotype comes from a woman between 25 and 40 years old in good health and CMV-seronegative. Sequencing was performed on PBMCs. The chain recombines TRBV27 with TRBJ2-7; D perhaps matches TRBD2 (6 bases). DNA of the CDR3: TGTGCCAGCAGTCCACCCCCCCTAGCGCGGCCCTACGAGCAGTACTTC. Protein sequence: CASSPPPLARPYEQYF.